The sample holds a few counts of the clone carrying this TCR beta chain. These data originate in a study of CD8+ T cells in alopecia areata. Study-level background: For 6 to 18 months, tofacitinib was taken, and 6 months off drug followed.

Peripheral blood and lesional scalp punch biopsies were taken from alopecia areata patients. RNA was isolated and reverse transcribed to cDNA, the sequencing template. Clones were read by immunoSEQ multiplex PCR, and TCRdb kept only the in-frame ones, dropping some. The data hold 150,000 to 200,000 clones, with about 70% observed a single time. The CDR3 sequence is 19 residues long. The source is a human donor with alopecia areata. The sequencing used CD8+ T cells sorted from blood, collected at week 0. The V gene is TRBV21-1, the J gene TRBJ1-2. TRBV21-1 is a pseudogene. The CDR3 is CASSTSSHGDGGTPNGYTF. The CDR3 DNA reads TGTGCCAGCAGCACGTCGTCGCACGGTGACGGGGGAACACCGAATGGCTACACCTTC.